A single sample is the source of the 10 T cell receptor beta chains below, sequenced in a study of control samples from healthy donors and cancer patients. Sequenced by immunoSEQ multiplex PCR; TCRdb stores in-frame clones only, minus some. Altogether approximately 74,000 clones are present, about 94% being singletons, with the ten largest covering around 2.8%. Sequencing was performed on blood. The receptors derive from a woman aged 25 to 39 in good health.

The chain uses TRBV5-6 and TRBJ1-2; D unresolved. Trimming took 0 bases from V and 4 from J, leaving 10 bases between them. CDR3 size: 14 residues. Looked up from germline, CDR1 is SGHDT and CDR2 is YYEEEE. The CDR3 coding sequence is TGTGCCAGCAGCTTGGGGACGGTGAGCTATGGCTACACCTTC. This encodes CASSLGTVSYGYTF.

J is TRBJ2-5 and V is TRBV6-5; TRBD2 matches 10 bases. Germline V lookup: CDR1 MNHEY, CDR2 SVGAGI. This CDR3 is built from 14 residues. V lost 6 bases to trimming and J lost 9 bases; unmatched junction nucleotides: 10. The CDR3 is CASRALAGGLAQYF. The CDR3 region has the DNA TGTGCCAGCAGGGCCTTAGCGGGGGGTCTGGCCCAGTACTTC.

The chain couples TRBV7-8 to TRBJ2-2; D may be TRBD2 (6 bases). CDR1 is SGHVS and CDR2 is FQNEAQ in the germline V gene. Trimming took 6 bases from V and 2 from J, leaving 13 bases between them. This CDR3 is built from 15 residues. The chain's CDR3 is CASRIPGLNTGELFF. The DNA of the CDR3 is TGTGCCAGCAGAATTCCGGGACTTAACACCGGGGAGCTGTTTTTT.

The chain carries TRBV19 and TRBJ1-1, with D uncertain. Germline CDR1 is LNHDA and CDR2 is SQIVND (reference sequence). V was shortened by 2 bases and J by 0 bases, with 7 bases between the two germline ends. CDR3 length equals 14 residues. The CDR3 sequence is CASSIRAMNTEAFF. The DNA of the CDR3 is TGTGCCAGTAGTATACGGGCTATGAACACTGAAGCTTTCTTT.

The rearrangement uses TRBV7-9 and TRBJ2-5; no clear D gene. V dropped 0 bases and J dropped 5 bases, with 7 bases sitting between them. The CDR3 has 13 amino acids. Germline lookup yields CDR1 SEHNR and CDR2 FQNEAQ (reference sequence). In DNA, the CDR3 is TGTGCCAGCAGCTTAGCTGGTGCGGAGACCCAGTACTTC. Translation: CASSLAGAETQYF. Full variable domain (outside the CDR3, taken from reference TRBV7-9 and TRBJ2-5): DTGVSQNPRHKITKRGQNVTFRCDPISEHNRLYWYRQTLGQGPEFLTYFQNEAQLEKSRLLSDRFSAERPKGSFSTLEIQRTEQGDSAMYLCASSLAGAETQYFGPGTRLLVL.

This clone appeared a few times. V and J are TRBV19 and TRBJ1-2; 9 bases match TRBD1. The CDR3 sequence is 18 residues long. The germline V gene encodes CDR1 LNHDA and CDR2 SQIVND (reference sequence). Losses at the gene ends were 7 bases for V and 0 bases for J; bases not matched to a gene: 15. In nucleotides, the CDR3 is TGTGCCAGTACCTCCCGCGGGACAGGGATCCTAGCTAACTATGGCTACACCTTC. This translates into CASTSRGTGILANYGYTF.

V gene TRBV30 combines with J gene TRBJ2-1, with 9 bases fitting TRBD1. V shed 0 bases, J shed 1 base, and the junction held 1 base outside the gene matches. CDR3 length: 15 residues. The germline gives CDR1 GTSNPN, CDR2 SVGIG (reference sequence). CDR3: CAWSVGTGSYNEQFF. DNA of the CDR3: TGTGCCTGGAGTGTGGGGACAGGGTCCTACAATGAGCAGTTCTTC.

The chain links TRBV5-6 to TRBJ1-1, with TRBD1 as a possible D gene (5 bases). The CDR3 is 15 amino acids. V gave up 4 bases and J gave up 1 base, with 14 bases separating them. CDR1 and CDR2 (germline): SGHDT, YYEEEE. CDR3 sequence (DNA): TGTGCCAGCAGCGCTCCGGACACCCGGAACACTGAAGCTTTCTTT. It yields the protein CASSAPDTRNTEAFF.

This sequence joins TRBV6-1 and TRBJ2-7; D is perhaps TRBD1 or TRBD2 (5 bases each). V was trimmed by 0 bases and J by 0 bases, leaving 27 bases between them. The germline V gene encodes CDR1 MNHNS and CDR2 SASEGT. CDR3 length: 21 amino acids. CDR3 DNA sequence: TGTGCCAGCAGTGAAGCAGGTTCAGGGCTAGCCTGGATTCAAGCCTCCTACGAGCAGTACGTC. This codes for CASSEAGSGLAWIQASYEQYV.

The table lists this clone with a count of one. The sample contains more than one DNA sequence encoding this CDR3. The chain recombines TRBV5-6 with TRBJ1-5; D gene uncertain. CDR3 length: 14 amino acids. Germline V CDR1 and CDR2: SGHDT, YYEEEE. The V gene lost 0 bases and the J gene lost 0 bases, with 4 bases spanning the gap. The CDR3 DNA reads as TGTGCCAGCAGCTTGGGTTATAGCAATCAGCCCCAGCATTTT. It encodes CASSLGYSNQPQHF.